These 9 T cell receptor beta chains were sequenced from one sample in a study of Tregs in tolerant kidney transplant recipients. Sequencing used immunoSEQ multiplex PCR; TCRdb keeps in-frame clones, though not all of them. The sample includes 13,000 to 15,000 clones. Recipients received nonmyeloablative bone marrow transplants from related graft donors, with transient mixed chimerism. The specimen was CD8+ T cells from blood (PBMCs), collected 6 months after the transplant. All receptors derive from a human patient who received a combined kidney and bone marrow transplant. Some T cells could come from the graft donor.

Concerning this clone itself: The read gets to within 3 residues of the CDR3 end, and the germline J gene fills in the rest. This sequence joins TRBV7-6 and TRBJ2-1, with 14 nucleotides matching TRBD2. The germline V gene has CDR1 SGHVS and CDR2 FNYEAQ. This CDR3 contains 16 residues. The V segment lost 5 bases and the J segment 2 bases; nucleotides outside the gene matches: 2. The CDR3 region is CASSGLAGGAYNEQFF. CDR3 DNA, as far as it was read: TGTGCCAGCAGCGGACTAGCGGGAGGTGCCTACAATGAG. Full variable domain (remainder filled in from reference TRBV7-6 and TRBJ2-1): GAGVSQSPRYKVTKRGQDVALRCDPISGHVSLYWYRQALGQGPEFLTYFNYEAQQDKSGLPNDRFSAERPEGSISTLTIQRTEQRDSAMYRCASSGLAGGAYNEQFFGPGTRLTVL.

For this clone: The CDR3 is cut off 3 residues early in the read; its end comes from the germline J gene. The chain is built from TRBV14 and TRBJ1-2, with D maybe TRBD1 (5 bases). Trimming stripped 1 base from V and 4 bases from J, with 7 bases between. This CDR3 region has 13 residues. Germline values: CDR1 SGHDN, CDR2 FVKESK. The DNA read from the CDR3 is TGTGCCAGCAGCCAAGGGGGCCTCTATGGC. Translation gives CASSQGGLYG. The whole CDR3 region reads CASSQGGLYGYTF.

Comments on this clone: With the read ending 3 residues before the CDR3 end, the germline J gene is used to fill in that end. The chain recombines TRBV19 with TRBJ2-7; D assignment may be TRBD1 or TRBD2 (5 bases each). V lost 5 bases to trimming and J lost 0 bases, with 11 bases between them. The CDR3 is 14 amino acids. The germline V gene encodes CDR1 LNHDA and CDR2 SQIVND (reference sequence). The chain's CDR3 is CASSFPGSSYEQYF. CDR3 bases read: TGTGCCAGTAGTTTCCCAGGGAGCTCCTACGAG. Using reference TRBV19 and TRBJ2-7 for the parts outside the CDR3, the full variable domain is DGGITQSPKYLFRKEGQNVTLSCEQNLNHDAMYWYRQDPGQGLRLIYYSQIVNDFQKGDIAEGYSVSREKKESFPLTVTSAQKNPTAFYLCASSFPGSSYEQYFGPGTRLTVT.

Note on this clone: The sequenced fragment ends 3 residues before the CDR3 boundary, so the rest is inferred from the germline J gene. The chain is built from TRBV20-1 and TRBJ2-3, with 12 bases that match TRBD2. Looked up from germline, CDR1 is DFQATT and CDR2 is SNEGSKA (reference sequence). V dropped 1 base and J dropped 6; count of bases not matched to a gene: 8. The CDR3 is 16 amino acids. Incomplete CDR3 DNA: TGCAGTGCTAGAGCCCGACTAGCGGGGGCCCCTGATACG. Protein: CSARARLAGAPDT. From start to end, the CDR3 is CSARARLAGAPDTQYF.

Regarding this clone: The CDR3 end lies 3 residues beyond the end of the read and is filled in from the germline J gene. The genes are TRBV6-2 or TRBV6-3 and TRBJ1-1; D remains ambiguous. CDR1 and CDR2 (germline): MNHEY, SVGEGT. The V end was cut by 0 bases, the J end by 3 bases, with 11 bases between. CDR3 size: 15 residues. Here the CDR3 reads CASSYSKGVDTEAFF. CDR3 DNA, as far as it was read: TGTGCCAGCAGTTACTCAAAGGGCGTGGACACTGAA.

Points on this clone: The observed sequence ends 3 residues before the CDR3 terminus, with the missing tail filled in from the germline J gene. This chain joins TRBV7-9 and TRBJ2-5, with D perhaps matching TRBD1 (5 bases). From germline, CDR1 is SEHNR and CDR2 FQNEAQ (reference sequence). The CDR3 consists of 15 residues. V was clipped by 5 bases and J by 0 bases, with 13 bases between them. The DNA read from the CDR3 is TGTGCCAGCAGCGCAGGGAATAAGAACCAAGAGACC. Residues: CASSAGNKNQET. The full CDR3 reads CASSAGNKNQETQYF.

Remarks on this clone: The read finishes 3 residues shy of the CDR3 end, and the germline J gene is used to complete it. This rearrangement joins TRBV11-2 to TRBJ2-7, with a weak D call TRBD1 (6 bases). The length of the CDR3 is 13 residues. Germline lookup yields CDR1 SGHAT and CDR2 FQNNGV. V shed 2 bases and J shed 4 bases, with 9 bases lying between them. The covered CDR3 bases are TGTGCCAGCAGCTTACCCGACAGGTACGAG. Translation: CASSLPDRYE. The CDR3, in full, reads CASSLPDRYEQYF.

Concerning this clone itself: The read falls 3 residues short of the CDR3 end, and the missing part is taken from the germline J gene. This rearrangement joins TRBV6-2 or TRBV6-3 to TRBJ1-1; D ambiguous. From germline, CDR1 is MNHEY and CDR2 SVGEGT. V was trimmed by 0 bases and J by 7 bases, leaving 9 bases between them. The CDR3 length is 13 residues. CDR3 DNA (partial): TGTGCCAGCAGTTACTCGTTCCAGGATGAA. This codes for CASSYSFQDE. The whole CDR3 protein is CASSYSFQDEAFF.

Worth noting for this clone: The CDR3 is cut off 3 residues early in the read; its end comes from the germline J gene. The chain links TRBV2 to TRBJ2-7, with a weak D call TRBD1 (6 bases). The V gene lost 7 bases and the J gene lost 2 bases, with 12 bases spanning the gap. Germline V gene sequence: CDR1 SNHLY, CDR2 FYNNEI. The CDR3 length is 13 residues. The covered CDR3 bases are TGTGCCAGCAAGGGGGTCAGGGCCTACGAG. Amino acids: CASKGVRAYE. The CDR3 in full is CASKGVRAYEQYF.